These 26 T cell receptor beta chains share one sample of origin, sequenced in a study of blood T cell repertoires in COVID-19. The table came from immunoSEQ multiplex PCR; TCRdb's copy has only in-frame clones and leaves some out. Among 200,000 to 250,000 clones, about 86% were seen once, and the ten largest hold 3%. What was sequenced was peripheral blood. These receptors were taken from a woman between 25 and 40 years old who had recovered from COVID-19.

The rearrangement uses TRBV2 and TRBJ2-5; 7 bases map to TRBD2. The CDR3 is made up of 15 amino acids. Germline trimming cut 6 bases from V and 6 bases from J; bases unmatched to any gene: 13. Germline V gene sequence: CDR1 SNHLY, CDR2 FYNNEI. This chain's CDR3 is CASSDLWQGGKTQYF. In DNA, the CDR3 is TGTGCCAGCAGCGACTTATGGCAGGGAGGGAAGACCCAGTACTTC.

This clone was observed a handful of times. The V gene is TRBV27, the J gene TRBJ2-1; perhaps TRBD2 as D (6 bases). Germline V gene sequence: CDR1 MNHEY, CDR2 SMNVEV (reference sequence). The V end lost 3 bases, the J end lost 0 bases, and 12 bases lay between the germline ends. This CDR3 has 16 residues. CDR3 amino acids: CASSFGEDGSYNEQFF. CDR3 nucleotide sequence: TGTGCCAGCAGTTTTGGGGAGGATGGCTCCTACAATGAGCAGTTCTTC.

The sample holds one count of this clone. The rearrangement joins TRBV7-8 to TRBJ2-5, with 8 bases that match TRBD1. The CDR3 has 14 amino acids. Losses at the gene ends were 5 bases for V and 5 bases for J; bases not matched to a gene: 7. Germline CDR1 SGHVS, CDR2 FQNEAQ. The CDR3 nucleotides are TGTGCCAGCAGCCTATGGACAGGGAGGGAGACCCAGTACTTC. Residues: CASSLWTGRETQYF.

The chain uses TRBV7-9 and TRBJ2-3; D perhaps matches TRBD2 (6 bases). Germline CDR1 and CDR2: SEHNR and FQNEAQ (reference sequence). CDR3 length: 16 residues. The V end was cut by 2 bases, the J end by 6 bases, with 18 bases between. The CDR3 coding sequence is TGTGCCAGCAGCTTAATTTTTGGGACTCTCCCCGATACGCAGTATTTT. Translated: CASSLIFGTLPDTQYF.

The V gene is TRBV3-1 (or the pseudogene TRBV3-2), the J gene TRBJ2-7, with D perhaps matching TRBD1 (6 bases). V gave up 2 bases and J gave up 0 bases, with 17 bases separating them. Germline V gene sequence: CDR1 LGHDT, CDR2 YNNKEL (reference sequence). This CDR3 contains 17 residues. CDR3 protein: CASSQLYRGSSSYEQYF. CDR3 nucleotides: TGTGCCAGCAGCCAACTATATAGGGGGTCTAGCTCCTACGAGCAGTACTTC.

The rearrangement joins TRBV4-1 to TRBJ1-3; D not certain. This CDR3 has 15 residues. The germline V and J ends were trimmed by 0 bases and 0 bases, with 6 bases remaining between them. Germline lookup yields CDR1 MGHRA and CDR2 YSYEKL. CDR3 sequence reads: CASSQDRGSGNTIYF. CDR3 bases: TGCGCCAGCAGCCAAGACAGAGGCTCTGGAAACACCATATATTTT.

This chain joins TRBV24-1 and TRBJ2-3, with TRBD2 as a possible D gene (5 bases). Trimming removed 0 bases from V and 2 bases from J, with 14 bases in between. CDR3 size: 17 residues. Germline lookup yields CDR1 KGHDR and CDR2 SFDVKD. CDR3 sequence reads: CATSDLLGAGDTDTQYF. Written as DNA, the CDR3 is TGTGCCACCAGTGATTTGCTGGGAGCCGGGGACACAGATACGCAGTATTTT.

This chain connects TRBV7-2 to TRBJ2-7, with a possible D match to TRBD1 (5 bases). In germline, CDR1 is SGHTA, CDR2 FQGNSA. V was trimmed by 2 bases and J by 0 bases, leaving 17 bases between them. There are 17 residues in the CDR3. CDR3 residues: CASSLPFRTSSSYEQYF. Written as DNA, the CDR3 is TGTGCCAGCAGCTTACCCTTTCGGACATCAAGCTCCTACGAGCAGTACTTC.

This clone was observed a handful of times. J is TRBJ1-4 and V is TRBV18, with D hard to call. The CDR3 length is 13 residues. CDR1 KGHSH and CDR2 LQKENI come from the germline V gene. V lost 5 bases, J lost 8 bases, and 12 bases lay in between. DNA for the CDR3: TGTGCCAGCTCATTCTCGTTAGAGGAAAAACTGTTTTTT. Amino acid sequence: CASSFSLEEKLFF.

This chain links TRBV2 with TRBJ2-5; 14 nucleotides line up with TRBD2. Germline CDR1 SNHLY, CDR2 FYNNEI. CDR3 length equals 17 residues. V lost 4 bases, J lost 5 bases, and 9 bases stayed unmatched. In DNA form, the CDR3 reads TGTGCCAGCAGTGGTGGGACTAGCGGGAGCTGGGGGGAGACCCAGTACTTC. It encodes CASSGGTSGSWGETQYF. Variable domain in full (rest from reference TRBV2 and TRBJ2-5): EPEVTQTPSHQVTQMGQEVILRCVPISNHLYFYWYRQILGQKVEFLVSFYNNEISEKSEIFDDQFSVERPDGSNFTLKIRSTKLEDSAMYFCASSGGTSGSWGETQYFGPGTRLLVL.

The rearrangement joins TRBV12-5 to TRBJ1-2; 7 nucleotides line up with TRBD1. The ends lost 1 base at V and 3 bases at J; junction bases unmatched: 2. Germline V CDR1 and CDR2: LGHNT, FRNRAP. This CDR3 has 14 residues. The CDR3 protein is CASGLGGTDYGYTF. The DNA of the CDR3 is TGTGCTAGTGGTTTGGGGGGGACAGACTATGGCTACACCTTC.

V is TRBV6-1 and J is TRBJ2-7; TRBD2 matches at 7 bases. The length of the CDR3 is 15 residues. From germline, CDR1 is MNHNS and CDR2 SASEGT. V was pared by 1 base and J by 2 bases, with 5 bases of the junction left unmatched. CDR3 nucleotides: TGTGCCAGCAGTGAAGGGGGGGGAGCCGCCTACGAGCAGTACTTC. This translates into CASSEGGGAAYEQYF.

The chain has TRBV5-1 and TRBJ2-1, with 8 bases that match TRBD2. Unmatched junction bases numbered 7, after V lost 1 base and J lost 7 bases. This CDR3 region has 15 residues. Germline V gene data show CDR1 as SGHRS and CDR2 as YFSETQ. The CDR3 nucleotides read TGCGCCAGCAGCTTGTTCTCTAGCGGGTATAATGAGCAGTTCTTC. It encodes CASSLFSSGYNEQFF. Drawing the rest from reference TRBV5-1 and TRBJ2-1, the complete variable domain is KAGVTQTPRYLIKTRGQQVTLSCSPISGHRSVSWYQQTPGQGLQFLFEYFSETQRNKGNFPGRFSGRQFSNSRSEMNVSTLELGDSALYLCASSLFSSGYNEQFFGPGTRLTVL.

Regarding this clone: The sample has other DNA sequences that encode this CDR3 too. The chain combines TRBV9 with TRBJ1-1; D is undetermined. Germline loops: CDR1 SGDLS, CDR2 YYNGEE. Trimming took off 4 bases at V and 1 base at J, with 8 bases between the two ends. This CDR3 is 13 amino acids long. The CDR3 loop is CASSPTGNTEAFF. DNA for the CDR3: TGTGCCAGCAGCCCGACGGGGAACACTGAAGCTTTCTTT. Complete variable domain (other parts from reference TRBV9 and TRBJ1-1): DSGVTQTPKHLITATGQRVTLRCSPRSGDLSVYWYQQSLDQGLQFLIQYYNGEERAKGNILERFSAQQFPDLHSELNLSSLELGDSALYFCASSPTGNTEAFFGQGTRLTVV.

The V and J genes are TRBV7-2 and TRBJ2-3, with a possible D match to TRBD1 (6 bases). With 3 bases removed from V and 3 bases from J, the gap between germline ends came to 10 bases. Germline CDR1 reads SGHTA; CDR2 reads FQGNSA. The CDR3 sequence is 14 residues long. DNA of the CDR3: TGTGCCAGCAGCTTTTACAGGGCTACAGATACGCAGTATTTT. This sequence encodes CASSFYRATDTQYF.

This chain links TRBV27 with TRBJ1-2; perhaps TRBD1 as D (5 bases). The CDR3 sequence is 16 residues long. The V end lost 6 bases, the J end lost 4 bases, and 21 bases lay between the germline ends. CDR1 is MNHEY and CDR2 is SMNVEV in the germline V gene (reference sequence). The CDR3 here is CASSRVGAELVYGYTF. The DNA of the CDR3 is TGTGCCAGCAGCCGAGTAGGGGCAGAACTGGTCTATGGCTACACCTTC.

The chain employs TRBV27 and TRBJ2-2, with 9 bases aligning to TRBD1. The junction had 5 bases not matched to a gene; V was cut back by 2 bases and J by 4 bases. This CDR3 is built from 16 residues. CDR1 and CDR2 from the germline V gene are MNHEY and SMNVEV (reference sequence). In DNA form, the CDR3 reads TGTGCCAGCAGTTTACCGGACAGGGGTGGCACCGGGGAGCTGTTTTTT. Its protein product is CASSLPDRGGTGELFF.

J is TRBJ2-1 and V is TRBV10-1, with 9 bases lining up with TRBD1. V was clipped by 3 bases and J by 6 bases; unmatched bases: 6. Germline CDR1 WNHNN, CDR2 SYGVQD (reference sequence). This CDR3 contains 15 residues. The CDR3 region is CASSDPLDRGNEQFF. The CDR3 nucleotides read TGCGCCAGCAGTGATCCATTGGACAGGGGCAATGAGCAGTTCTTC.

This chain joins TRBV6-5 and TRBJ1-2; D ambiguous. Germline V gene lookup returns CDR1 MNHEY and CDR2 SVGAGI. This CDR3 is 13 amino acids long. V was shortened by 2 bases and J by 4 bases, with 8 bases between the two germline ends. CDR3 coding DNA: TGTGCCAGCAGTTACGACATGACCTATGGCTACACCTTC. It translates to CASSYDMTYGYTF.

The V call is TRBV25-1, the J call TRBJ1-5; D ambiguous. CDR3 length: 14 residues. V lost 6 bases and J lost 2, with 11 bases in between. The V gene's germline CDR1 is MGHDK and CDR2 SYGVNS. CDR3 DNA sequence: TGTGCCAGCAGCGCGATAGAAGGCAATCAGCCCCAGCATTTT. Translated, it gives CASSAIEGNQPQHF.

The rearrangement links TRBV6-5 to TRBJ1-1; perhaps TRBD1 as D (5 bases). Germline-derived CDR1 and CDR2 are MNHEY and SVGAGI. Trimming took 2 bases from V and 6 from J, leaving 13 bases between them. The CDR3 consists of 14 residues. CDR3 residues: CASSYRGVVAEAFF. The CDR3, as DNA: TGTGCCAGCAGTTACCGGGGGGTTGTGGCTGAAGCTTTCTTT.

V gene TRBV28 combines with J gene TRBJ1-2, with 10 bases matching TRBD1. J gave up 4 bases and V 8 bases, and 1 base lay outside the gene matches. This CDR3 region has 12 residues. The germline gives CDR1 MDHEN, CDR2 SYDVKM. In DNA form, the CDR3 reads TGTGCCAGCGGGGACAGGGGCTATGGCTACACCTTC. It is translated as CASGDRGYGYTF.

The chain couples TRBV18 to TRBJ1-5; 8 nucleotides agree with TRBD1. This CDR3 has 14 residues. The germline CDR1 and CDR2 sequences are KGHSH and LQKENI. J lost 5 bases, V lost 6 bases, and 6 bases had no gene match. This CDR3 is CASSGQGGDQPQHF. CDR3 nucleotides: TGTGCCAGCTCTGGACAGGGTGGCGATCAGCCCCAGCATTTT.

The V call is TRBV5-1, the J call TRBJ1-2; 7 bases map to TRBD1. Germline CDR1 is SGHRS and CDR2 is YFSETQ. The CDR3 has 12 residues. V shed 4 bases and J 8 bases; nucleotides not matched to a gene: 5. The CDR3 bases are TGCGCCAGCAGCGAACAGGGGCGCGGCTACACCTTC. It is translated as CASSEQGRGYTF.

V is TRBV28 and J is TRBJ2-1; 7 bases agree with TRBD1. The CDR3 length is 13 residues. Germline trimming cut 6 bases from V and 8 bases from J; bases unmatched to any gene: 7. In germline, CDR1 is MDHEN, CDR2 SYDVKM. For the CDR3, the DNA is TGTGCCAGCAGGCTTAACAGGGGCGATGAGCAGTTCTTC. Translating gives CASRLNRGDEQFF.

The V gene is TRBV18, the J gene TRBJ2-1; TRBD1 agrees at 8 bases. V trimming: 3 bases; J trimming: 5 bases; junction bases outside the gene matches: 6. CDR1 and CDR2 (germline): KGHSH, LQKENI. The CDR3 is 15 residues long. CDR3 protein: CASSPRTGSHNEQFF. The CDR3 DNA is TGTGCCAGCTCACCCCGGACAGGGTCCCACAATGAGCAGTTCTTC.